These 20 T cell receptor beta chains were all obtained from the same sample, sequenced in a study of shared clonotypes between healthy human individuals. The method was immunoSEQ multiplex PCR; TCRdb's version includes in-frame clones alone and lacks a portion of them. This table has over 2 million clones, roughly 95% appearing once. The sequenced sample was naive CD4+ T cells sorted from blood. Indicated subset: CD45RA+ positively selected. The receptors originated from a man younger than 35 in good health.

This rearrangement joins TRBV18 to TRBJ1-2; 9 bases are shared with TRBD1. V lost 2 bases, J lost 7 bases, and 11 bases stayed unmatched. Germline values: CDR1 KGHSH, CDR2 LQKENI. This CDR3 comprises 16 residues. CDR3 DNA: TGTGCCAGCTCACCAATGGGGACAGGGAGCTTCGGTGGCTACACCTTC. Translated: CASSPMGTGSFGGYTF.

The chain's CDR3 is CASSLSGSSTNEKLFF. The CDR3 DNA is TGCGCCAGCAGCTTGTCGGGGTCATCAACTAATGAAAAACTGTTTTTT. The V call is TRBV5-1, the J call TRBJ1-4; D not resolved. Trimming pared 1 base from V and 0 bases from J, leaving 10 bases between. CDR1 is SGHRS and CDR2 is YFSETQ in the germline V gene. The CDR3 has 16 amino acids.

The DNA for the CDR3 is TGTGCCAGCATTAGGACAGGGAGAACCTACGAGCAGTACTTC. This sequence encodes CASIRTGRTYEQYF. The V call is TRBV6-1, the J call TRBJ2-7, with 8 bases lining up with TRBD1. Germline V gene sequence: CDR1 MNHNS, CDR2 SASEGT. The CDR3 contains 14 residues. V was pared by 7 bases and J by 2 bases, with 7 bases of the junction left unmatched.

The chain combines TRBV18 with TRBJ2-2, with D unresolved. The V and J ends lost 4 bases and 2 bases respectively, with 11 bases between them. The CDR3 loop spans 15 amino acids. Germline values: CDR1 KGHSH, CDR2 LQKENI. This CDR3 is CASSQTESNTGELFF. Here the CDR3 DNA reads TGTGCCAGCTCACAAACCGAGTCCAACACCGGGGAGCTGTTTTTT.

The J gene is TRBJ2-7, the V gene TRBV2; D uncertain. V dropped 10 bases and J dropped 1 base, with 11 bases sitting between them. CDR1 is SNHLY and CDR2 is FYNNEI in the germline V gene. This CDR3 has 12 residues. The CDR3 nucleotides read TGTGCCATTACGGCCAAATCCTACGAGCAGTACTTC. It is translated as CAITAKSYEQYF.

The chain couples TRBV2 to TRBJ1-1, with no clear D. V was trimmed by 11 bases and J by 0 bases, leaving 10 bases between them. Germline assignment: CDR1 SNHLY and CDR2 FYNNEI. The CDR3 length is 12 residues. CDR3 sequence: CAGGRLNTEAFF. The CDR3 region has the DNA TGTGCCGGCGGACGGCTGAACACTGAAGCTTTCTTT.

The chain joins TRBV18 to TRBJ1-1; TRBD1 aligns across 7 bases. This CDR3 contains 11 residues. Germline-derived CDR1 and CDR2 are KGHSH and LQKENI. V shed 4 bases and J 8 bases; nucleotides not matched to a gene: 1. CDR3 in DNA: TGTGCCAGCTCACAGGGACAGGAAGCTTTCTTT. Its translation: CASSQGQEAFF.

V is TRBV5-1 and J is TRBJ2-3; D gene unclear. V gave up 1 base and J gave up 3 bases, with 12 bases separating them. Germline V gives CDR1 SGHRS, CDR2 YFSETQ. The CDR3 consists of 15 residues. CDR3 DNA: TGCGCCAGCAGCTTGTTGATTCGCGGAACAGATACGCAGTATTTT. As protein: CASSLLIRGTDTQYF.

V usage is TRBV10-3 and J usage is TRBJ2-3; the D call may be TRBD1 or TRBD2 (5 bases each). The CDR3 has 13 residues. The germline CDR1 and CDR2 sequences are ENHRY and SYGVKD. Trimming took off 9 bases at V and 0 bases at J, with 10 bases between the two ends. The DNA of the CDR3 is TGTGCCATTGGGAGACAGAGCACAGATACGCAGTATTTT. Amino acid sequence: CAIGRQSTDTQYF.

This sequence joins TRBV5-1 and TRBJ1-6; 7 nucleotides align to TRBD1. From germline, CDR1 is SGHRS and CDR2 YFSETQ. V was clipped by 4 bases and J by 4 bases; unmatched bases: 5. This CDR3 region has 15 residues. The CDR3 DNA reads TGCGCCAGCAGCACGACAGGGTTTTATAATTCACCCCTCCACTTT. Residues: CASSTTGFYNSPLHF.

The rearrangement links TRBV30 to TRBJ2-7, with D maybe TRBD1 (6 bases). There are 18 residues in the CDR3. V was shortened by 4 bases and J by 2 bases, with 27 bases between the two germline ends. Germline CDR1 reads GTSNPN; CDR2 reads SVGIG (reference sequence). The CDR3 sequence is CAWTTRGILAPDPYEQYF. Here the CDR3 DNA reads TGTGCCTGGACTACAAGGGGGATTCTTGCCCCCGACCCCTACGAGCAGTACTTC.

The chain links TRBV27 to TRBJ2-7; 8 bases are shared with TRBD2. From germline, CDR1 is MNHEY and CDR2 SMNVEV (reference sequence). J lost 4 bases, V lost 3 bases, and 5 bases had no gene match. The CDR3 length is 14 residues. This CDR3 reads CASSFGGAGYEQYF. The CDR3 DNA reads TGTGCCAGCAGTTTCGGGGGGGCGGGTTACGAGCAGTACTTC.

The chain is built from TRBV15 and TRBJ2-1, with 12 nucleotides matching TRBD1. Germline V gene sequence: CDR1 LNHNV, CDR2 YYDKDF (reference sequence). Trimming removed 0 bases from V and 7 bases from J; junction bases left unmatched: 4. This CDR3 spans 16 amino acids. The chain's CDR3 is CATSRDGDRGRNEQFF. The CDR3 DNA reads as TGTGCCACCAGCAGAGATGGGGACAGGGGGCGTAATGAGCAGTTCTTC.

The table lists this clone with a count of one. The chain is built from TRBV7-6 and TRBJ2-7, with D perhaps given as TRBD1 or TRBD2 (5 bases each). Trimming took 1 base from V and 4 from J, leaving 14 bases between them. The CDR3 totals 15 residues. Germline values: CDR1 SGHVS, CDR2 FNYEAQ. The DNA for the CDR3 is TGTGCCAGCAGCTTAGAAGGCTGGGGGATATACGAGCAGTACTTC. Translating gives CASSLEGWGIYEQYF.

The CDR3 is CASSQGTGTGIYEQYF. CDR3 nucleotide sequence: TGTGCCAGCAGCCAAGGAACCGGGACAGGAATCTACGAGCAGTACTTC. The V call is TRBV11-2, the J call TRBJ2-7, with 8 bases fitting TRBD1. Germline V gene data show CDR1 as SGHAT and CDR2 as FQNNGV. Germline trimming cut 5 bases from V and 3 bases from J; bases unmatched to any gene: 12. The CDR3 sequence is 16 residues long.

V and J are TRBV9 and TRBJ2-6; D unresolved. CDR1 and CDR2 (germline): SGDLS, YYNGEE. The CDR3 is made up of 13 amino acids. Trimming took 1 base from V and 1 from J, leaving 0 bases between them. DNA for the CDR3: TGTGCCAGCAGCGTATCTGGGGCCAACGTCCTGACTTTC. This codes for CASSVSGANVLTF.

The genes are TRBV25-1 and TRBJ1-3; possible D gene TRBD1, 5 bases. Trimming removed 6 bases from V and 6 bases from J, with 12 bases in between. Germline V gives CDR1 MGHDK, CDR2 SYGVNS. This CDR3 has 13 residues. The CDR3, as DNA: TGTGCCAGCAGGGCGCTAGGGGAAAACACCATATATTTT. Protein: CASRALGENTIYF. Full variable domain (rest looked up from reference TRBV25-1 and TRBJ1-3): EADIYQTPRYLVIGTGKKITLECSQTMGHDKMYWYQQDPGMELHLIHYSYGVNSTEKGDLSSESTVSRIRTEHFPLTLESARPSHTSQYLCASRALGENTIYFGEGSWLTVV.

Worth noting for this clone: The same CDR3 also results from other DNA sequences found in this sample. The V and J genes are TRBV7-2 and TRBJ2-7; 11 bases are a match to TRBD2. After removal of 3 bases from V and 2 bases from J, the junction contained 3 bases not matched to a gene. Germline V gene lookup returns CDR1 SGHTA and CDR2 FQGNSA. CDR3 length equals 15 residues. The CDR3 is CASSLVAGGTYEQYF. The CDR3 DNA is TGTGCCAGCAGCTTGGTAGCGGGAGGGACCTACGAGCAGTACTTC.

The V call is TRBV7-3, the J call TRBJ2-3, with D maybe TRBD1 (7 bases). Per the germline V gene, CDR1 is SGHTA and CDR2 is FQGTGA. The CDR3 sequence is 15 residues long. The V and J ends lost 1 base and 4 bases respectively, with 12 bases between them. CDR3 DNA: TGTGCCAGCAGCTTAAGTCCCAGGGGGGCAGATACGCAGTATTTT. Translated: CASSLSPRGADTQYF.

This chain links TRBV5-4 with TRBJ2-1; 8 nucleotides agree with TRBD2. CDR3 length: 14 amino acids. Losses at the gene ends were 4 bases for V and 10 bases for J; bases not matched to a gene: 10. Germline CDR1 reads SGHNT; CDR2 reads YYREEE (reference sequence). CDR3 nucleotide sequence: TGTGCCAGCAGCCTCGGACTAGCCGTGGGGGAGCAGTTCTTC. Protein product: CASSLGLAVGEQFF.